The 31 T cell receptor beta chains reported below all come from one sample, sequenced in a study of spatial heterogeneity in lung cancer. Time point here: blood at routine non-recurrence follow-up after resection. Tumor, nontumor lung or frozen PBMC supplied whole RNA that was sequenced unsorted. TCRdb re-called the 5' RACE reads with MiXCR, one entry per CDR3 protein. The sample shows under 150,000 distinct CDR3 sequences, more than 9% of them seen only once. Sequenced here: PBMCs, sampled at follow-up. The source is a male donor with early-stage non-small cell lung cancer.

This clonotype showed up just a few times. The chain has TRBV20-1 and TRBJ2-7; D may correspond to TRBD1 or TRBD2 (5 bases each). V dropped 6 bases and J dropped 3 bases, with 18 bases sitting between them. CDR3 length equals 14 residues. Germline CDR1 and CDR2: DFQATT and SNEGSKA (reference sequence). The chain's CDR3 is CSATLSGPGYEQYF. The CDR3 bases are TGCAGTGCGACCCTCTCGGGACCGGGCTACGAGCAGTACTTC.

This clonotype appeared a few times. The chain uses TRBV3-1 and TRBJ1-5, with a possible D match to TRBD1 (5 bases). The V and J ends lost 1 base and 3 bases respectively, with 7 bases between them. Germline assignment: CDR1 LGHDT and CDR2 YNNKEL (reference sequence). This CDR3 spans 14 amino acids. This CDR3 is CASSQGQFNQPQHF. CDR3 sequence (DNA): TGTGCCAGCAGCCAAGGACAGTTCAATCAGCCCCAGCATTTT.

This chain connects TRBV7-2 to TRBJ2-3; TRBD1 aligns across 7 bases. Germline V lookup: CDR1 SGHTA, CDR2 FQGNSA. CDR3 length: 16 residues. With V trimmed by 0 bases and J by 1 base, 4 bases remained unmatched. The CDR3 nucleotides read TGTGCCAGCAGCTTAGCCTACACAGGGGGCACAGATACGCAGTATTTT. Protein sequence: CASSLAYTGGTDTQYF.

V gene TRBV12-3 or TRBV12-4 combines with J gene TRBJ2-2; 13 bases align to TRBD2. V dropped 7 bases and J dropped 8; count of bases not matched to a gene: 7. The CDR3 contains 15 residues. In DNA, the CDR3 is TGTGCCAGCATTACTAGCGGGGGGGCCGGAGGGGAGCTGTTTTTT. Translating gives CASITSGGAGGELFF.

This clonotype was recorded only once. The chain combines TRBV6-5 with TRBJ1-4; D is unresolved. The V end was cut by 5 bases, the J end by 0 bases, with 13 bases between. Germline loops: CDR1 MNHEY, CDR2 SVGAGI. The CDR3 spans 16 residues. The CDR3 region has the DNA TGTGCCAGCAGTCCGTGGACCGAAACAACTAATGAAAAACTGTTTTTT. Translated: CASSPWTETTNEKLFF.

This rearrangement joins TRBV7-8 to TRBJ2-7; tentatively, D is TRBD1 (6 bases). This CDR3 has 16 amino acids. Trimming left V 3 bases short and J 0 bases short, with 15 bases between. CDR1 and CDR2 (germline): SGHVS, FQNEAQ. CDR3 protein: CASSLSQGLPSYEQYF. DNA of the CDR3: TGTGCCAGCAGCTTGTCTCAGGGGCTACCCTCCTACGAGCAGTACTTC.

This clonotype occurred a few times. The V and J genes are TRBV27 and TRBJ2-7, with D possibly TRBD1 on 5 matching bases. The V and J ends lost 0 bases and 12 bases respectively, with 18 bases between them. Germline V gene sequence: CDR1 MNHEY, CDR2 SMNVEV (reference sequence). The CDR3 sequence is 14 residues long. CDR3 residues: CASSLSAPKGLGYF. The CDR3 nucleotides read TGTGCCAGCAGTTTATCAGCGCCCAAGGGGCTGGGGTACTTC.

The chain is built from TRBV6-5 and TRBJ1-3; D is possibly TRBD1 (5 bases). CDR1 MNHEY and CDR2 SVGAGI come from the germline V gene. The CDR3 has 15 residues. Trimming took off 2 bases at V and 4 bases at J, with 12 bases between the two ends. The CDR3: CASSYDLGEGNTIYF. As DNA, the CDR3 is TGTGCCAGCAGTTACGATCTAGGGGAAGGAAACACCATATATTTT.

This clonotype was counted at least ten times. V usage is TRBV20-1 and J usage is TRBJ1-5, with D tentatively TRBD1 (6 bases). The CDR3 spans 16 residues. Trimming took off 0 bases at V and 3 bases at J, with 15 bases between the two ends. Germline V gene data show CDR1 as DFQATT and CDR2 as SNEGSKA (reference sequence). The CDR3 here is CSARDGVQGPNQPQHF. The CDR3 DNA reads TGCAGTGCTAGAGATGGGGTACAGGGACCCAATCAGCCCCAGCATTTT.

The J gene is TRBJ2-7, the V gene TRBV9; D is possibly TRBD1 (6 bases). CDR1 SGDLS and CDR2 YYNGEE come from the germline V gene. V shed 0 bases and J shed 5 bases, with 15 bases lying between them. There are 15 residues in the CDR3. In nucleotides, the CDR3 is TGTGCCAGCAGCGTAGGAAGTCAGGGGTTAGACGAGCAGTACTTC. Its translation is CASSVGSQGLDEQYF.

The rearrangement joins TRBV6-2 or TRBV6-3 to TRBJ1-6, with a possible D match to TRBD1 (6 bases). Per germline, CDR1 MNHEY and CDR2 SVGEGT. The CDR3 sequence is 16 residues long. V was shortened by 4 bases and J by 3 bases, with 13 bases between the two germline ends. CDR3 amino acids: CASSSLQGGYNSPLHF. Here the CDR3 DNA reads TGTGCCAGCAGTTCATTACAGGGCGGCTATAATTCACCCCTCCACTTT.

This chain links TRBV6-5 with TRBJ1-1, with D perhaps matching TRBD1 (6 bases). V lost 6 bases to trimming and J lost 5 bases, with 13 bases between them. Per the germline V gene, CDR1 is MNHEY and CDR2 is SVGAGI. The CDR3 extends over 13 amino acids. The chain's CDR3 is CASRRGPETEAFF. The CDR3 DNA reads as TGTGCCAGCAGGCGGGGGCCCGAGACTGAAGCTTTCTTT.

The chain joins TRBV27 to TRBJ2-7, with D unclear. V was trimmed by 5 bases and J by 3 bases, leaving 8 bases between them. Germline CDR1 is MNHEY and CDR2 is SMNVEV (reference sequence). The CDR3 is 12 residues long. CDR3 in amino acids: CASSIRNYEQYF. Written as DNA, the CDR3 is TGTGCCAGCAGTATTCGGAACTACGAGCAGTACTTC.

The chain joins TRBV6-4 to TRBJ2-3; D is unclear. Germline assignment: CDR1 MRHNA and CDR2 SNTAGT. The CDR3 has 14 amino acids. V was cut by 6 bases and J by 6 bases, with 16 bases left in between. The chain's CDR3 is CASRVSSGSDTQYF. The CDR3 region has the DNA TGTGCCAGCAGAGTTAGCTCTGGTAGTGATACGCAGTATTTT.

The DNA for the CDR3 is TGCGCCAGCAGTGAAAGGGGACAGAGAAACTATGGCTACACCTTC. This translates into CASSERGQRNYGYTF. This chain links TRBV10-2 with TRBJ1-2; 7 bases agree with TRBD1. V lost 3 bases to trimming and J lost 2 bases; unmatched junction nucleotides: 6. CDR1 and CDR2 from the germline V gene are WSHSY and SAAADI. The CDR3 is 15 residues long.

This sequence joins TRBV6-2 or TRBV6-3 and TRBJ2-7; D is ambiguous. Trimming took 6 bases from V and 4 from J, leaving 7 bases between them. Germline CDR1 reads MNHEY; CDR2 reads SVGEGT. CDR3 size: 11 residues. The DNA for the CDR3 is TGTGCCAGCAGGAGACGGTACGAGCAGTACTTC. Translating it yields CASRRRYEQYF.

This clonotype came up a few times. Since the CDR3 does not end with the conserved phenylalanine or tryptophan, this likely comes from a read error. No DNA is shown, since the ends of the CDR3 on it are uncertain; the CDR3 is the one TCRdb lists. The chain couples TRBV29-1 to TRBJ1-2; no DNA check was done on the table's D call, TRBD1. The CDR3 numbers 9 amino acids, ends counted. Germline-derived CDR1 and CDR2 are SQVTM and ANQGSEA. This chain's CDR3 is CSVERAPKL.

The chain couples TRBV9 to TRBJ1-2; D is unresolved. The germline CDR1 and CDR2 sequences are SGDLS and YYNGEE. Trimming cost V 0 bases and J 5 bases, with 14 bases left between them. The CDR3 contains 15 residues. DNA of the CDR3: TGTGCCAGCAGCGTAGCTACGGCTTCTACTTATGGCTACACCTTC. This translates into CASSVATASTYGYTF. Based on the CDR3 plus reference TRBV9 and TRBJ1-2, the full variable domain is DSGVTQTPKHLITATGQRVTLRCSPRSGDLSVYWYQQSLDQGLQFLIQYYNGEERAKGNILERFSAQQFPDLHSELNLSSLELGDSALYFCASSVATASTYGYTFGSGTRLTVV.

This clonotype showed up just once. One end of the junction fails to match germline, which may point to a read error. The rearrangement links TRBV27 to TRBJ1-5; TRBD1 agrees at 10 bases. The CDR3 has 16 amino acids. CDR1 and CDR2 (germline): MNHEY, SMNVEV (reference sequence). The CDR3: CASSSRTGGINLPQHF. The CDR3, as DNA: TGTGCCAGCAGTTCCCGGACAGGGGGAATCAATCTGCCCCAGCATTTT.

J is TRBJ2-7 and V is TRBV3-1; D possibly corresponds to TRBD1 (6 bases). The germline V gene encodes CDR1 LGHDT and CDR2 YNNKEL (reference sequence). The CDR3 is 15 amino acids. V lost 0 bases to trimming and J lost 3 bases, with 12 bases between them. CDR3 in DNA: TGTGCCAGCAGCCAAGATTACAGGGTTAGCTACGAGCAGTACTTC. This codes for CASSQDYRVSYEQYF.

This clonotype showed up many times. The gene calls are TRBV12-3 or TRBV12-4 and TRBJ1-2, with TRBD1 identical over 7 bases. The V segment lost 3 bases and the J segment 5 bases; nucleotides outside the gene matches: 9. The CDR3 runs to 15 residues. As DNA, the CDR3 is TGTGCCAGCAGTTTTCTACAGGGGCAGGGGTATGGCTACACCTTC. Translating gives CASSFLQGQGYGYTF.

The genes are TRBV2 and TRBJ2-5; TRBD2 matches 11 bases. This CDR3 region has 12 residues. From germline, CDR1 is SNHLY and CDR2 FYNNEI. The V and J ends lost 5 bases and 14 bases, in that order; junction bases with no gene match: 7. The CDR3 is CASSTGTSGVYF. In nucleotides, the CDR3 is TGTGCCAGCAGTACCGGGACTAGCGGTGTTTACTTC.

The chain employs TRBV18 and TRBJ1-2; D is possibly TRBD1 (5 bases). V gave up 6 bases and J gave up 0 bases, with 14 bases separating them. CDR3 length: 15 amino acids. The V gene's germline CDR1 is KGHSH and CDR2 LQKENI. Here the CDR3 DNA reads TGTGCCAGCTCGCCCGATGGGACGGCTAACTATGGCTACACCTTC. Amino acid sequence: CASSPDGTANYGYTF.

In its sample, this clonotype was seen a few times. The rearrangement joins TRBV6-6 to TRBJ2-7; 10 bases are a match to TRBD2. Germline V gene data show CDR1 as MNHNY and CDR2 as SVGAGI (reference sequence). The CDR3 totals 15 residues. Trimming removed 5 bases from V and 5 bases from J; junction bases left unmatched: 9. CDR3 DNA: TGTGCCAGCAGTGCTGAGAGCGGGGGGGCCCACGAGCAGTACTTC. It encodes CASSAESGGAHEQYF.

This clonotype was seen a handful of times. This chain uses TRBV4-1 with TRBJ2-4; TRBD1 agrees at 8 bases. Germline CDR1 MGHRA, CDR2 YSYEKL. After removal of 1 base from V and 3 bases from J, the junction contained 5 bases not matched to a gene. The CDR3 spans 16 residues. The CDR3 is CASSQVSGGNKNIQYF. CDR3 coding DNA: TGCGCCAGCAGCCAAGTGTCAGGGGGCAACAAAAACATTCAGTACTTC.

This clonotype came up many times. This chain uses TRBV9 with TRBJ1-2; 7 nucleotides agree with TRBD1. The junction had 6 bases not matched to a gene; V was cut back by 0 bases and J by 4 bases. Germline V gives CDR1 SGDLS, CDR2 YYNGEE. This CDR3 contains 15 residues. CDR3: CASSVATGTAYGYTF. DNA of the CDR3: TGTGCCAGCAGCGTAGCGACCGGGACAGCCTATGGCTACACCTTC.

This chain connects TRBV7-2 to TRBJ1-1; D not certain. V gave up 1 base and J gave up 4 bases, with 13 bases separating them. This CDR3 spans 15 amino acids. Germline assignment: CDR1 SGHTA and CDR2 FQGNSA. The CDR3 sequence is CASSLVSGRSTEAFF. CDR3 nucleotides: TGTGCCAGCAGCTTAGTAAGTGGTCGCAGCACTGAAGCTTTCTTT.

The chain's CDR3 is CASRSSGGSDIQYF. CDR3 sequence (DNA): TGTGCCAGCAGGTCCTCAGGGGGCTCGGACATTCAGTACTTC. The genes are TRBV6-5 and TRBJ2-4, with 8 bases matching TRBD1. The J segment lost 8 bases and the V segment lost 6 bases, leaving 9 bases of the junction unmatched. CDR1 is MNHEY and CDR2 is SVGAGI in the germline V gene. This CDR3 has 14 amino acids.

The genes are TRBV28 and TRBJ2-3; D unclear. Per germline, CDR1 MDHEN and CDR2 SYDVKM. V gave up 1 base and J gave up 0 bases, with 11 bases separating them. This CDR3 comprises 16 residues. This CDR3 reads CASSLFRADSTDTQYF. The CDR3 nucleotides read TGTGCCAGCAGTTTATTTAGGGCGGATAGCACAGATACGCAGTATTTT.

In its sample, this clonotype was seen many times. This chain links TRBV6-4 with TRBJ1-1; D gene unclear. Trimming took off 5 bases at V and 1 base at J, with 11 bases between the two ends. The CDR3 is made up of 14 amino acids. Germline V gene lookup returns CDR1 MRHNA and CDR2 SNTAGT. In DNA form, the CDR3 reads TGTGCCAGCAGTAGACTCTCCTCGAACACTGAAGCTTTCTTT. Translating gives CASSRLSSNTEAFF.

The chain combines TRBV20-1 with TRBJ1-6, with TRBD1 matching over 10 bases. Per the germline V gene, CDR1 is DFQATT and CDR2 is SNEGSKA (reference sequence). The CDR3 loop spans 14 amino acids. Germline trimming cut 3 bases from V and 7 bases from J; bases unmatched to any gene: 3. This CDR3 reads CSARGTGVNSPLHF. In DNA form, the CDR3 reads TGCAGTGCTAGGGGGACAGGGGTCAATTCACCCCTCCACTTT.